This note documents a single TCR beta chain sequence. These data originate in a study of cytomegalovirus exposure and HLA in healthy donors. The table came from immunoSEQ multiplex PCR; TCRdb's copy has only in-frame clones and leaves some out. The sample yields 90,000 to 150,000 clones, 86% seen once. The CDR3 extends over 15 amino acids. Germline V gives CDR1 SGHAT, CDR2 FQDESV (reference sequence). V gave up 5 bases and J gave up 5 bases, with 17 bases separating them. The chain has TRBV11-1 and TRBJ2-3; TRBD2 might be the D (5 bases). This clonotype was obtained from a man between 18 and 35 years old in good health and CMV-seronegative. The specimen sequenced was PBMCs. The CDR3 nucleotides read TGTGCCAGCAGCCCCTCGGACTGGGCGCGAGATACGCAGTATTTT. Residues: CASSPSDWARDTQYF.